This is a list of T cell receptor beta chains from one sample in a study of blood T cell repertoires in COVID-19. TCRdb's copy holds only in-frame clones and misses some; the assay was immunoSEQ multiplex PCR. This sample carries approximately 160,000 clones, more than 75% of them seen once, and the ten largest clones take 18%. The sequenced material came from peripheral blood. Receptors originate from a man in his sixties with active or convalescent COVID-19. The CDR3 runs from the conserved cysteine through the conserved F or W. A D gene is named only where the DNA matches it firmly. The size of a clone is reported for some rows only, either as once, few or many, or as a class for expanded clones.

V gene	D gene	clone size	J gene	CDR3 protein	CDR3 DNA
TRBV7-2	NA	NA	TRBJ2-5	CASSLTLLKETQYF	TGTGCCAGCAGCTTGACACTCCTTAAAGAGACCCAGTACTTC
TRBV3-1/TRBV3-2	TRBD2	NA	TRBJ2-2	CASSQDAGTTAGELFF	TGTGCCAGCAGCCAAGATGCCGGGACTACCGCCGGGGAGCTGTTTTTT
TRBV27	NA	NA	TRBJ1-4	CASSFRVGDEKLFF	TGTGCCAGCAGTTTCCGGGTAGGCGATGAAAAACTGTTTTTT
TRBV6-5	NA	few	TRBJ1-3	CASSYSQTLGNTIYF	TGTGCCAGCAGTTACTCTCAGACTCTAGGAAACACCATATATTTT
TRBV19	TRBD1	NA	TRBJ1-2	CASRPGQEYGYTF	TGTGCCAGTAGGCCGGGACAGGAGTATGGCTACACCTTC
TRBV6-4	NA	NA	TRBJ2-3	CASGKGQSTDTQYF	TGTGCCAGCGGAAAAGGACAGAGCACAGATACGCAGTATTTT
TRBV5-1	TRBD2	NA	TRBJ2-7	CASSGTGTSGLYEQYF	TGCGCCAGCAGCGGGACCGGGACTAGCGGACTCTACGAGCAGTACTTC
TRBV6-2/TRBV6-3	NA	NA	TRBJ1-2	CASSYGNRVNGYTF	TGTGCCAGCAGTTACGGGAACAGGGTGAATGGCTACACCTTC
TRBV27	TRBD1	NA	TRBJ2-7	CASSLQTGRTYEQYF	TGTGCCAGCAGTCTTCAGACAGGGCGGACCTACGAGCAGTACTTC
TRBV2	TRBD1	NA	TRBJ1-2	CASSAQGFDGYTF	TGTGCCAGCAGTGCACAGGGGTTCGATGGCTACACCTTC
TRBV4-2	NA	NA	TRBJ1-3	CASSPPLGQGSGNTIYF	TGTGCCAGCAGCCCACCGCTCGGGCAGGGCAGTGGAAACACCATATATTTT
TRBV5-1	NA	NA	TRBJ1-4	CASSFAGESPGKLFF	TGCGCCAGCAGCTTCGCGGGAGAGAGCCCGGGAAAACTGTTTTTT
TRBV19	NA	NA	TRBJ1-1	CASSEGLNTEAFF	TGTGCCAGTTCAGAGGGTTTGAACACTGAAGCTTTCTTT
TRBV3-1/TRBV3-2	TRBD2	NA	TRBJ2-7	CASSQGGSKQYF	TGTGCCAGCAGCCAGGGGGGGAGTAAGCAGTACTTC
TRBV6-5	TRBD1	NA	TRBJ1-1	CASRTLGQENTEAFF	TGTGCCAGCAGGACTCTGGGACAGGAGAACACTGAAGCTTTCTTT
TRBV6-5	TRBD1	NA	TRBJ1-6	CASSYLPGQGNSPLHF	TGTGCCAGCAGTTACCTCCCCGGACAGGGTAATTCACCCCTCCACTTT
TRBV10-3	NA	NA	TRBJ2-1	CAIRLGVYNEQFF	TGTGCCATCCGTTTGGGAGTCTACAATGAGCAGTTCTTC
TRBV29-1	NA	NA	TRBJ1-1	CSVAQGDIEAFF	TGCAGCGTTGCACAGGGCGACATTGAAGCTTTCTTT
TRBV5-1	TRBD1	NA	TRBJ1-1	CASPPGQMNTEAFF	TGCGCCAGCCCTCCGGGACAGATGAACACTGAAGCTTTCTTT
TRBV5-1	TRBD1	NA	TRBJ1-1	CASSLRQGALLEAFF	TGCGCCAGCAGCTTACGACAGGGGGCGCTTCTTGAAGCTTTCTTT
TRBV3-1/TRBV3-2	NA	NA	TRBJ1-1	CASSPEDTSNTEAFF	TGTGCCAGCAGCCCAGAGGACACATCGAACACTGAAGCTTTCTTT
TRBV19	NA	NA	TRBJ1-3	CASRSRGSGNTIYF	TGTGCCAGTAGAAGCAGGGGATCTGGAAACACCATATATTTT
TRBV7-6	TRBD1	NA	TRBJ2-7	CASSFIGSPGQGHHEQYF	TGTGCCAGCAGTTTCATCGGTTCCCCCGGACAGGGGCACCACGAGCAGTACTTC
TRBV6-6	NA	NA	TRBJ2-3	CASIYRAGREVDTQYF	TGTGCCAGCATTTATCGGGCCGGGAGAGAGGTAGATACGCAGTATTTT
TRBV20-1	NA	once	TRBJ2-7	CSANRGILQYF	TGCAGTGCTAACCGGGGTATTCTTCAGTACTTC
TRBV3-1/TRBV3-2	NA	NA	TRBJ1-3	CASSRGGTGNTIYF	TGTGCCAGCAGCCGGGGGGGAACTGGAAACACCATATATTTT
TRBV6-5	TRBD1	NA	TRBJ1-2	CASSRQGLLGGYTF	TGTGCCAGCAGCCGACAGGGACTCCTGGGGGGCTACACCTTC
TRBV5-1	TRBD1	NA	TRBJ2-5	CASGDPTGGAWETQYF	TGCGCCAGCGGGGACCCAACAGGGGGCGCATGGGAGACCCAGTACTTC
TRBV10-3	NA	NA	TRBJ1-3	CAISDRDMGGNTIYF	TGTGCCATCAGTGATCGTGACATGGGTGGAAACACCATATATTTT
TRBV12-3/TRBV12-4	NA	once	TRBJ2-2	CASSRQTVGELFF	TGTGCCAGCAGTCGACAGACCGTAGGGGAGCTGTTTTTT
TRBV12-5	NA	NA	TRBJ1-2	CASGLAPGYGYTF	TGTGCTAGTGGTTTGGCCCCCGGCTATGGCTACACCTTC
TRBV27	TRBD1	NA	TRBJ1-4	CASSWDRTNEKLFF	TGTGCCAGCAGTTGGGACAGAACTAATGAAAAACTGTTTTTT
TRBV2	NA	once	TRBJ2-3	CASSGGGWTDTQYF	TGTGCCAGCAGCGGAGGAGGGTGGACAGATACGCAGTATTTT
TRBV2	TRBD1	NA	TRBJ1-5	CASSTTGNGQPQHF	TGTGCCAGCAGTACGACAGGGAACGGTCAGCCCCAGCATTTT
TRBV28	NA	large	TRBJ1-2	CASSLGQTNYGYTF	TGTGCCAGCAGTTTAGGGCAGACTAACTATGGCTACACCTTC
TRBV5-1	NA	NA	TRBJ1-2	CASSLDSSYGYTF	TGCGCCAGCAGCTTGGACAGTTCCTATGGCTACACCTTC
TRBV19	NA	once	TRBJ2-2	CASSIDRGGSRFEKGTGELFF	TGTGCCAGTAGTATAGATCGGGGAGGCAGTAGATTCGAAAAGGGCACCGGGGAGCTGTTTTTT